Listed below are T cell receptor beta chains from one sample, sequenced in a study of T-cell memory formation after mild COVID-19. TCRdb re-derived calls from the 5' RACE reads in MiXCR, one entry per CDR3 protein. The table includes 300,000 to 350,000 distinct CDR3 sequences, approximately 12% detected once. Material for sequencing was PBMCs or a T cell subset sorted from them (not recorded which). The receptors here all came from a man aged 18 to 35 who had mild COVID-19 (a few samples of this study predate the infection). Cell type and time point are not known. Each CDR3 is given with its conserved first and last residue. A D gene is named only where the DNA matches it firmly. The size entry is marked missing in some rows and otherwise reads once, few, many or a size class.

v_call,j_call,clone_size,d_call,cdr3_aa,cdr3_nt
TRBV6-6,TRBJ1-5,.,.,CASSYSSGNQPQHF,TGTGCCAGCAGTTATTCGTCAGGAAATCAGCCCCAGCATTTT
TRBV12-3/TRBV12-4,TRBJ1-1,.,.,CASRHRSQANTEAFF,TGTGCCAGCAGACACCGCTCACAGGCGAACACTGAAGCTTTCTTT
TRBV14,TRBJ2-7,.,.,CASSPGLGNPRVYEQYF,TGTGCCAGCAGCCCCGGTTTGGGCAATCCCCGAGTTTACGAGCAGTACTTC
TRBV7-9,TRBJ1-1,.,.,CASSPGWGGDTEAFF,TGTGCCAGCAGCCCCGGATGGGGGGGTGACACTGAAGCTTTCTTT
TRBV24-1,TRBJ1-2,.,.,CATSPGTVSWNYGYTF,TGTGCCACCAGTCCCGGGACGGTTAGCTGGAACTATGGCTACACCTTC
TRBV12-3/TRBV12-4,TRBJ1-1,.,.,CASSYTGSAEAFF,TGTGCCAGCAGCTACACGGGGTCCGCTGAAGCTTTCTTT
TRBV7-9,TRBJ2-5,.,.,CASARDIWETQYF,TGTGCCAGCGCGCGGGACATTTGGGAGACCCAGTACTTC
TRBV5-1,TRBJ1-1,many,.,CASSAGLPLVNTEAFF,TGCGCCAGTTCCGCGGGGCTACCCCTTGTGAACACTGAAGCTTTCTTT
TRBV7-2,TRBJ2-5,.,.,CASSLLGSRQETQYF,TGTGCCAGCAGCTTGCTGGGTTCCCGGCAAGAGACCCAGTACTTC
TRBV5-1,TRBJ2-3,few,.,CASSLSQASTDTQYF,TGCGCCAGCAGCTTGAGCCAGGCGAGCACAGATACGCAGTATTTT
TRBV5-6,TRBJ1-1,many,TRBD1,CASSGTGALNTEAFF,TGTGCCAGCAGCGGGACAGGGGCCTTGAACACTGAAGCTTTCTTT
TRBV20-1,TRBJ2-1,few,.,CSADIRHNEQFF,TGCAGTGCTGACATTAGACACAATGAGCAGTTCTTC
TRBV4-1,TRBJ1-2,.,.,CASSQPKKGVWGYTF,TGCGCCAGCAGCCAACCCAAGAAGGGCGTCTGGGGCTACACCTTC
TRBV11-2,TRBJ1-5,few,.,CASSLGQGWDQPQHF,TGTGCCAGCAGCTTAGGCCAGGGGTGGGATCAGCCCCAGCATTTT
TRBV6-2/TRBV6-3,TRBJ1-3,.,.,CASSRHGQLSGNTIYF,TGTGCCAGCAGTCGTCACGGACAGCTCTCTGGAAACACCATATATTTT
TRBV27,TRBJ2-7,few,.,CASSHSRGSYEQYF,TGTGCCAGCAGTCACTCGCGGGGTTCCTACGAGCAGTACTTC
TRBV5-1,TRBJ1-2,few,.,CASSLPENYGYTF,TGCGCCAGCAGCTTGCCGGAGAACTATGGCTACACCTTC
TRBV20-1,TRBJ1-3,few,.,CSASRDGNTIYF,TGCAGTGCTAGCAGGGATGGAAACACCATATATTTT
TRBV6-5,TRBJ2-3,few,.,CASRLTDGGDTQYF,TGTGCCAGCAGACTGACAGATGGTGGAGATACGCAGTATTTT
TRBV7-2,TRBJ1-5,few,.,CASSLMGLNQPQHF,TGTGCCAGCAGCTTAATGGGTCTTAATCAGCCCCAGCATTTT
TRBV6-2/TRBV6-3,TRBJ1-2,few,.,CASSSAANYGYTF,TGTGCCAGCAGTTCGGCAGCTAACTATGGCTACACCTTC
TRBV4-3,TRBJ2-1,many,TRBD2,CASSQGLTSSNEQFF,TGCGCCAGCAGCCAAGGGTTGACTAGCTCCAATGAGCAGTTCTTC
TRBV20-1,TRBJ2-5,many,.,CSASRTHQETQYF,TGCAGTGCCTCAAGGACTCACCAAGAGACCCAGTACTTC
TRBV7-2,TRBJ1-6,.,TRBD1,CASSLQQGKSNSPLHF,TGTGCCAGCAGCTTACAACAGGGGAAGAGTAATTCACCCCTCCACTTT
TRBV20-1,TRBJ1-2,.,.,CSAPTGAGPFVTLVYGYTF,TGCAGTGCTCCCACGGGGGCAGGGCCCTTTGTTACCTTAGTCTATGGCTACACCTTC
TRBV6-2/TRBV6-3,TRBJ2-7,.,TRBD2,CASSYSPRAGGSYEQYF,TGTGCCAGCAGTTACTCACCCAGGGCCGGGGGGTCCTACGAGCAGTACTTC
TRBV20-1,TRBJ2-5,few,.,CSARSPRDGRETQYF,TGCAGTGCTAGGAGCCCCCGGGACGGTCGGGAGACCCAGTACTTC
TRBV6-5,TRBJ1-5,many,TRBD1,CASSPGQGNQPQHF,TGCGCCAGCAGCCCTGGACAGGGGAATCAGCCCCAGCATTTT
TRBV7-9,TRBJ2-5,.,TRBD1,CASTVIRQGTETQYF,TGTGCCAGCACCGTTATAAGACAGGGCACAGAGACCCAGTACTTC
TRBV7-9,TRBJ2-3,few,.,CASSLRRMSTDTQYF,TGTGCCAGCAGCTTAAGACGGATGAGCACAGATACGCAGTATTTT
TRBV12-3/TRBV12-4,TRBJ1-2,few,.,CASTTVGLSYGYTF,TGTGCCAGCACGACAGTGGGGCTGAGCTATGGCTACACCTTC
TRBV18,TRBJ2-7,few,.,CASSPREGLPEQYF,TGTGCCAGCTCACCGAGGGAAGGTCTCCCCGAGCAGTACTTC
TRBV20-1,TRBJ2-1,.,TRBD2,CSANLAGGQGEQFF,TGCAGTGCTAACCTAGCGGGGGGCCAGGGTGAGCAGTTCTTC
TRBV10-3,TRBJ1-2,few,TRBD1,CAIRAGVETGDSYGYTF,TGTGCCATCAGGGCCGGCGTTGAGACAGGGGATTCTTATGGCTACACCTTC
TRBV12-3/TRBV12-4,TRBJ1-6,.,TRBD1,CASTISTGSAYNSPLHF,TGTGCCAGCACCATTTCGACAGGGAGCGCCTATAATTCACCCCTCCACTTT
TRBV4-2,TRBJ2-5,few,TRBD1,CASAPKQGNQETQYF,TGTGCCAGCGCCCCCAAACAGGGGAACCAAGAGACCCAGTACTTC
TRBV4-1,TRBJ2-4,many,.,CASSPYIGEAGVIQYF,TGCGCCAGCAGCCCCTATATTGGTGAGGCAGGGGTCATTCAGTACTTC
TRBV14,TRBJ1-2,.,TRBD1,CASSQRTGPLSGSYTF,TGTGCCAGCAGCCAGCGGACAGGACCCCTGTCTGGTAGCTACACCTTC
TRBV5-1,TRBJ2-5,many,.,CASSLLAGAETQYF,TGCGCCAGCAGCTTATTGGCGGGGGCAGAGACCCAGTACTTC
TRBV5-1,TRBJ1-1,many,.,CASSLDGGTLNTEAFF,TGCGCCAGCAGCTTAGATGGCGGGACCCTGAACACTGAAGCTTTCTTT
TRBV3-1,TRBJ2-7,.,TRBD2,CASSLRGGRREQYF,TGTGCCAGCAGCTTACGGGGGGGCCGGAGGGAGCAGTACTTC
TRBV7-2,TRBJ1-1,many,.,CASSPNWGLNTEAFF,TGTGCCAGCAGCCCCAACTGGGGTTTGAATACTGAAGCTTTCTTT
TRBV7-2,TRBJ2-3,few,.,CASSLGPAPRAQYF,TGTGCCAGCAGCTTAGGTCCCGCCCCTCGTGCGCAGTATTTT
TRBV28,TRBJ2-2,.,TRBD2,CASSSPGAGVRELFF,TGTGCCAGCAGTTCACCCGGGGCGGGGGTCCGGGAGCTGTTTTTT
TRBV15,TRBJ2-6,few,.,CATSRDRGSGANVLTF,TGTGCCACCAGCAGAGATAGGGGATCTGGGGCCAACGTCCTGACTTTC
TRBV6-5,TRBJ1-2,many,.,CASSLGGGPYGYTF,TGTGCCAGCAGTTTGGGGGGAGGGCCGTATGGCTACACCTTC
TRBV11-2,TRBJ1-1,.,.,CASSWSQGMHTEAFF,TGTGCCAGCAGCTGGTCTCAGGGGATGCACACTGAAGCTTTCTTT
TRBV20-1,TRBJ2-7,.,TRBD2,CSARLAGVWEQYF,TGCAGTGCAAGACTAGCGGGGGTCTGGGAGCAGTACTTC
TRBV7-9,TRBJ2-1,.,TRBD1,CASSARGQGSLNEQFF,TGTGCCAGCAGCGCAAGAGGACAGGGATCGTTAAATGAGCAGTTCTTC
TRBV4-3,TRBJ1-1,few,.,CASSQQSQGNTEAFF,TGCGCCAGCAGCCAACAAAGTCAGGGGAACACTGAAGCTTTCTTT
TRBV6-5,TRBJ2-3,few,TRBD1,CASSAGQGSDTQYF,TGTGCCAGCAGTGCCGGACAGGGGTCAGATACGCAGTATTTT
TRBV6-5,TRBJ1-3,few,.,CASSSAGENTIYF,TGTGCCAGCAGCTCGGCAGGGGAAAACACCATATATTTT
TRBV7-2,TRBJ1-5,few,.,CASSAGPNQPQHF,TGTGCCAGCAGTGCCGGGCCAAATCAGCCCCAGCATTTT
TRBV21-1,TRBJ2-3,few,.,CASSKALWASGRTDTQYF,TGTGCCAGCAGCAAAGCGCTTTGGGCCAGCGGGCGCACAGATACGCAGTATTTT
TRBV7-3,TRBJ2-3,.,.,CASSPGMVGADTQYF,TGTGCCAGCAGTCCCGGGATGGTGGGCGCAGATACGCAGTATTTT
TRBV5-1,TRBJ2-5,many,.,CASSVAREETQYF,TGCGCCAGCAGCGTAGCGAGGGAGGAGACCCAGTACTTC
TRBV9,TRBJ2-1,few,.,CASSEGGSVANEQFF,TGTGCCAGCAGCGAGGGGGGCAGTGTGGCGAATGAGCAGTTCTTC
TRBV3-1,TRBJ2-3,few,TRBD2,CASSQAPSGGMYTQYF,TGTGCCAGCAGCCAAGCTCCTAGCGGGGGGATGTATACGCAGTATTTT
TRBV7-2,TRBJ1-2,.,.,CASSVVVENYGYTF,TGTGCCAGCAGCGTGGTGGTGGAAAACTATGGCTACACCTTC
TRBV12-3/TRBV12-4,TRBJ2-2,many,TRBD2,CASRNSGGSGELFF,TGTGCCAGCAGGAATAGCGGGGGGTCCGGGGAGCTGTTTTTT